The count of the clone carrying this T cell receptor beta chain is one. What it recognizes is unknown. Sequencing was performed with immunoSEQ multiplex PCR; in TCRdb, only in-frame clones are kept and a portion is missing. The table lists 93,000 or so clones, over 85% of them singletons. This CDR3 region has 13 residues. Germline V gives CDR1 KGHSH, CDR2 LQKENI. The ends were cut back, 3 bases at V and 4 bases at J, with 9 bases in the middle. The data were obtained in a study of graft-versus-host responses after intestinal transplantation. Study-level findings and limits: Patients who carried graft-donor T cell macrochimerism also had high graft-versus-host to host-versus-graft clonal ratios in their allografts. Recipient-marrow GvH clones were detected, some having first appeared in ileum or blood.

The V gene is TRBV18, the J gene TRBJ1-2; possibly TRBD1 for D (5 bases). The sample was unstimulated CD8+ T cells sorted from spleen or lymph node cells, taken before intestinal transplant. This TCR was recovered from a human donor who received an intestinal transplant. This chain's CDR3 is CASSPGQGYGYTF. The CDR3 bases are TGTGCCAGCTCACCCGGGCAGGGCTATGGCTACACCTTC.